A single sample gave rise to the 21 T cell receptor beta chains below, sequenced in a study of blood T cell repertoires in COVID-19. The assay was immunoSEQ multiplex PCR, and TCRdb's table has in-frame clones only and misses some. The table has a few hundred thousand clones, about 87% seen once. The sample was peripheral blood. Receptors were obtained from a woman aged 25-40 years with COVID-19, enrolled during active disease.

The chain carries TRBV18 and TRBJ2-5, with 7 bases identical to TRBD1. Germline CDR1 KGHSH, CDR2 LQKENI. Trimming took 4 bases from V and 2 from J; bases not matched to a gene: 7. This CDR3 has 15 residues. In DNA, the CDR3 is TGTGCCAGCTCACTCTCCGGGACAGTACAAGAGACCCAGTACTTC. Protein sequence: CASSLSGTVQETQYF.

V and J are TRBV18 and TRBJ1-4; 8 nucleotides agree with TRBD1. Germline-derived CDR1 and CDR2 are KGHSH and LQKENI. The V and J ends lost 2 bases and 7 bases, in that order; junction bases with no gene match: 3. The CDR3 is 14 amino acids. CDR3 nucleotide sequence: TGTGCCAGCTCACCATCACAGGGGGGTGAAAAACTGTTTTTT. Its protein is CASSPSQGGEKLFF. Together with reference TRBV18 and TRBJ1-4, the CDR3 gives the full variable domain: NAGVMQNPRHLVRRRGQEARLRCSPMKGHSHVYWYRQLPEEGLKFMVYLQKENIIDESGMPKERFSAEFPKEGPSILRIQQVVRGDSAAYFCASSPSQGGEKLFFGSGTQLSVL.

This chain uses TRBV13 with TRBJ2-1; D remains ambiguous. The V gene lost 5 bases and the J gene lost 8 bases, with 10 bases spanning the gap. Per the germline V gene, CDR1 is PRHDT and CDR2 is FYEKMQ (reference sequence). The CDR3 runs 12 residues. This CDR3 reads CASSVGGDEQFF. The DNA of the CDR3 is TGTGCCAGCAGCGTTGGTGGAGATGAGCAGTTCTTC.

The genes are TRBV19 and TRBJ2-6, with D uncertain. With 2 bases removed from V and 3 bases from J, the gap between germline ends came to 5 bases. The CDR3 length is 14 residues. Germline V gene data show CDR1 as LNHDA and CDR2 as SQIVND (reference sequence). The CDR3, as DNA: TGTGCCAGTAGTATACAGGTTGGGGCCAACGTCCTGACTTTC. Its protein product is CASSIQVGANVLTF. Drawing the rest from reference TRBV19 and TRBJ2-6, the complete variable domain is DGGITQSPKYLFRKEGQNVTLSCEQNLNHDAMYWYRQDPGQGLRLIYYSQIVNDFQKGDIAEGYSVSREKKESFPLTVTSAQKNPTAFYLCASSIQVGANVLTFGAGSRLTVL.

The V gene is TRBV2, the J gene TRBJ2-3, with TRBD1 matching over 8 bases. J lost 5 bases, V lost 6 bases, and 4 bases had no gene match. CDR1 SNHLY and CDR2 FYNNEI come from the germline V gene. The CDR3 extends over 13 amino acids. DNA for the CDR3: TGTGCCAGCAGCGGCGACAGGGGAGATACGCAGTATTTT. Residues: CASSGDRGDTQYF.

This clone showed up just once. This chain uses TRBV10-3 with TRBJ2-1; 11 bases match TRBD1. V shed 4 bases, J shed 0 bases, and the junction held 2 bases outside the gene matches. The germline gives CDR1 ENHRY, CDR2 SYGVKD. This CDR3 has 16 amino acids. Here the CDR3 DNA reads TGTGCCATCAGTGGGGACAGGGGGGGCTCCTACAATGAGCAGTTCTTC. It is translated as CAISGDRGGSYNEQFF.

The chain joins TRBV24-1 to TRBJ2-5; tentatively, D is TRBD1 (6 bases). This CDR3 has 14 residues. CDR1 KGHDR and CDR2 SFDVKD come from the germline V gene. Trimming stripped 4 bases from V and 7 bases from J, with 15 bases between. CDR3: CATSEEQGRGTQYF. CDR3 coding DNA: TGTGCCACCAGTGAAGAACAGGGCCGCGGGACCCAGTACTTC.

The gene calls are TRBV2 and TRBJ2-3, with D possibly matching TRBD2 (6 bases). Trimming removed 4 bases from V and 4 bases from J, with 18 bases in between. Per the germline V gene, CDR1 is SNHLY and CDR2 is FYNNEI. CDR3 length: 16 residues. CDR3 loop: CASSATQRPGADTQYF. In nucleotides, the CDR3 is TGTGCCAGCAGTGCCACGCAGCGACCGGGGGCAGATACGCAGTATTTT.

This chain joins TRBV9 and TRBJ2-7; 8 bases fit TRBD1. Trimming at V came to 0 bases and at J to 4 bases, leaving 3 bases not matched to a gene. The CDR3 spans 14 residues. CDR1 is SGDLS, CDR2 YYNGEE, per germline. Here the CDR3 DNA reads TGTGCCAGCAGCGTAGGACAGGGGCGTTACGAGCAGTACTTC. Its protein product is CASSVGQGRYEQYF. The variable domain in full, with the rest retrieved from reference TRBV9 and TRBJ2-7, is DSGVTQTPKHLITATGQRVTLRCSPRSGDLSVYWYQQSLDQGLQFLIQYYNGEERAKGNILERFSAQQFPDLHSELNLSSLELGDSALYFCASSVGQGRYEQYFGPGTRLTVT.

The chain carries TRBV28 and TRBJ2-5, with TRBD2 as a possible D gene (6 bases). The V gene's germline CDR1 is MDHEN and CDR2 SYDVKM. The CDR3 loop spans 16 amino acids. The ends were cut back, 3 bases at V and 1 base at J, with 15 bases in the middle. The CDR3 nucleotides read TGTGCCAGCAGTTTTATACGGGGACTGAGCCAAGAGACCCAGTACTTC. It codes for CASSFIRGLSQETQYF.

V gene TRBV19 combines with J gene TRBJ2-2, with TRBD2 matching 14 bases. Trimming at V came to 11 bases and at J to 8 bases, leaving 10 bases not matched to a gene. The CDR3 is 15 residues long. Germline CDR1 and CDR2: LNHDA and SQIVND (reference sequence). CDR3 DNA sequence: TGTGCCGGGGGACCGGGACTAGCGGGAGCTGGGGAGCTGTTTTTT. This translates into CAGGPGLAGAGELFF.

The chain has TRBV25-1 and TRBJ1-1; D uncertain. CDR1 and CDR2 (germline): MGHDK, SYGVNS. This CDR3 spans 16 amino acids. With 4 bases removed from V and 0 bases from J, the gap between germline ends came to 15 bases. The CDR3 protein is CASSGIEIGVNTEAFF. The CDR3 region has the DNA TGTGCCAGCAGTGGAATAGAGATCGGGGTGAACACTGAAGCTTTCTTT. Full variable domain (rest looked up from reference TRBV25-1 and TRBJ1-1): EADIYQTPRYLVIGTGKKITLECSQTMGHDKMYWYQQDPGMELHLIHYSYGVNSTEKGDLSSESTVSRIRTEHFPLTLESARPSHTSQYLCASSGIEIGVNTEAFFGQGTRLTVV.

This clone was counted between two and nine times. This chain links TRBV7-9 with TRBJ1-2; D gene unclear. Trimming removed 5 bases at V and 4 bases at J, with 11 bases between. Germline-derived CDR1 and CDR2 are SEHNR and FQNEAQ (reference sequence). The CDR3 loop spans 13 amino acids. The CDR3 DNA sequence: TGTGCCAGCAGCCTCGACACGCTCTATGGCTACACCTTC. Protein sequence: CASSLDTLYGYTF.

J is TRBJ2-1 and V is TRBV9; 13 positions agree with TRBD2. Germline loops: CDR1 SGDLS, CDR2 YYNGEE. V lost 3 bases to trimming and J lost 9 bases; unmatched junction nucleotides: 3. CDR3 size: 14 residues. The CDR3 sequence is CASSDGLAGAEQFF. The DNA of the CDR3 is TGTGCCAGCAGCGACGGACTAGCGGGAGCTGAGCAGTTCTTC.

CDR3 in amino acids: CASTGLTMETMNTEAFF. CDR3 coding DNA: TGTGCCAGTACGGGACTGACAATGGAAACTATGAACACTGAAGCTTTCTTT. The V gene is TRBV19, the J gene TRBJ1-1; weak D call: TRBD1 (5 bases). Looked up from germline, CDR1 is LNHDA and CDR2 is SQIVND (reference sequence). V shed 7 bases and J shed 0 bases, with 21 bases lying between them. The CDR3 is 17 amino acids.

This chain links TRBV5-1 with TRBJ2-2; D possibly corresponds to TRBD1 (6 bases). The ends were cut back, 0 bases at V and 6 bases at J, with 15 bases in the middle. Per the germline V gene, CDR1 is SGHRS and CDR2 is YFSETQ. The CDR3 spans 16 residues. The CDR3 is CASSLDPGHPAGELFF. CDR3 coding DNA: TGCGCCAGCAGCTTGGACCCGGGACACCCGGCCGGGGAGCTGTTTTTT.

The CDR3 region is CASSYGVSGNEKLFF. DNA of the CDR3: TGTGCCAGCAGCTACGGGGTGTCCGGTAATGAAAAACTGTTTTTT. V usage is TRBV27 and J usage is TRBJ1-4; D call uncertain. V lost 6 bases, J lost 4 bases, and 15 bases lay in between. This CDR3 comprises 15 residues. The germline gives CDR1 MNHEY, CDR2 SMNVEV (reference sequence).

The chain combines TRBV5-1 with TRBJ2-3, with unresolved D. The V end lost 0 bases, the J end lost 0 bases, and 11 bases lay between the germline ends. This CDR3 contains 16 residues. Germline assignment: CDR1 SGHRS and CDR2 YFSETQ. CDR3 sequence reads: CASSLVWAGSTDTQYF. The CDR3 DNA is TGCGCCAGCAGCTTGGTTTGGGCAGGCAGCACAGATACGCAGTATTTT.

V is TRBV18 and J is TRBJ1-5; D is possibly TRBD1 (6 bases). From germline, CDR1 is KGHSH and CDR2 LQKENI. Trimming took off 4 bases at V and 3 bases at J, with 10 bases between the two ends. This CDR3 has 14 residues. CDR3: CASSLGQPNQPQHF. CDR3 bases: TGTGCCAGCTCACTCGGACAGCCCAATCAGCCCCAGCATTTT.

This clone was counted a few times. This chain connects TRBV11-2 to TRBJ1-2; 7 bases line up with TRBD1. Germline CDR1 is SGHAT and CDR2 is FQNNGV. CDR3 length: 13 amino acids. V lost 5 bases, J lost 7 bases, and 7 bases stayed unmatched. CDR3 bases: TGTGCCAGCAGCCCCCAGACAGGGTCTGGCTACACCTTC. Its translation is CASSPQTGSGYTF.

The rearrangement uses TRBV4-1 and TRBJ2-2; D remains unclear. Trimming took off 7 bases at V and 2 bases at J, with 11 bases between the two ends. The CDR3 runs 14 residues. Looked up from germline, CDR1 is MGHRA and CDR2 is YSYEKL. The CDR3 is CASKLARNTGELFF. CDR3 bases: TGCGCCAGCAAGTTAGCCCGAAACACCGGGGAGCTGTTTTTT.